This T cell receptor (beta chain) was found in a study of cytomegalovirus exposure and HLA in healthy donors. The 120-subject validation cohort, separate from the approximately 660-subject first cohort, included the donors. Trimming shortened V by 0 bases and J by 3 bases, and 26 bases separated the two germline ends. CDR1 SQVTM and CDR2 ANQGSEA come from the germline V gene. CDR3 length: 19 residues. Here immunoSEQ multiplex PCR was the method, and the copy in TCRdb shows in-frame clones only, minus some. The sample lists a few hundred thousand clones; nearly 90% were seen once. The source of this sequence is a woman under 30 in good health and CMV-seronegative. The sequencing input was PBMCs. The chain joins TRBV29-1 to TRBJ1-2; possibly TRBD1 for D (6 bases). CDR3 region: CSVEDLDPNQGIVDYGYTF. Written as DNA, the CDR3 is TGCAGCGTTGAAGATCTGGACCCCAACCAGGGGATTGTCGACTATGGCTACACCTTC.